This passage covers 10 T cell receptor beta chains from one sample sequenced in a study of early T cells in non-severe SARS-CoV-2 infection. TCRdb ran MiXCR on the 5' RACE reads and lists one entry per CDR3 protein. Of over 50,000 distinct CDR3 sequences in the sample, approximately 7.6% are singletons; the top ten hold approximately 4.6%. Sample: whole blood. Source of these receptors: an adult who was a healthcare worker with PCR-confirmed SARS-CoV-2 infection or an uninfected control (not recorded which).

The chain combines TRBV5-1 with TRBJ1-4, with a possible D match to TRBD1 (5 bases). Germline values: CDR1 SGHRS, CDR2 YFSETQ. CDR3 length equals 14 residues. V lost 0 bases and J lost 8, with 11 bases in between. The CDR3 loop reads CASSLVEGVEKLFF. The DNA for the CDR3 is TGCGCCAGCAGCTTGGTGGAAGGGGTGGAAAAACTGTTTTTT.

The chain has TRBV2 and TRBJ1-3; D uncertain. Germline loops: CDR1 SNHLY, CDR2 FYNNEI. V lost 1 base and J lost 2, with 6 bases in between. This CDR3 has 14 amino acids. Here the CDR3 DNA reads TGTGCCAGCAGTGAAGGCAGAACTGGAAACACCATATATTTT. Amino acids: CASSEGRTGNTIYF.

This clonotype came up a few times. This chain joins TRBV6-1 and TRBJ2-7; 7 nucleotides agree with TRBD2. Trimming at V came to 0 bases and at J to 4 bases, leaving 0 bases not matched to a gene. Germline V gene lookup returns CDR1 MNHNS and CDR2 SASEGT. The CDR3 runs to 13 residues. CDR3 sequence reads: CASSEAGRYEQYF. The CDR3 nucleotides are TGTGCCAGCAGTGAAGCCGGGAGGTACGAGCAGTACTTC.

At least ten counts were recorded for this clonotype. Compared with germline, one end of the junction differs, possibly owing to a read error. This chain links TRBV10-3 with TRBJ2-7, with TRBD2 as a possible D gene (5 bases). Germline assignment: CDR1 ENHRY and CDR2 SYGVKD. This CDR3 is built from 14 residues. Here the CDR3 reads CATSTPAGVLEQYF. For the CDR3, the DNA is TGTGCCACCAGTACGCCTGCGGGCGTCCTCGAGCAGTACTTC.

J is TRBJ2-4 and V is TRBV19; 9 bases align to TRBD2. The CDR3 consists of 12 residues. Germline V CDR1 and CDR2: LNHDA, SQIVND (reference sequence). V was clipped by 9 bases and J by 5 bases; unmatched bases: 2. Written as DNA, the CDR3 is TGTGCCAGGACTAGCGGAGAAAACATTCAGTACTTC. As protein: CARTSGENIQYF. The variable domain in full, completed from reference TRBV19 and TRBJ2-4, reads DGGITQSPKYLFRKEGQNVTLSCEQNLNHDAMYWYRQDPGQGLRLIYYSQIVNDFQKGDIAEGYSVSREKKESFPLTVTSAQKNPTAFYLCARTSGENIQYFGAGTRLSVL.

This clonotype has only a few counts. The V gene is TRBV6-1, the J gene TRBJ2-1, with 8 positions matching TRBD2. The CDR3 spans 15 residues. V gave up 5 bases and J gave up 7 bases; unmatched junction bases: 10. Germline values: CDR1 MNHNS, CDR2 SASEGT. Written as DNA, the CDR3 is TGTGCCAGCAGTCCCAGACGAGCGGGAGAGAATGAGCAGTTCTTC. Protein: CASSPRRAGENEQFF.

This clonotype has at least ten counts. The chain employs TRBV12-5 and TRBJ2-7; 9 bases map to TRBD2. Germline trimming cut 2 bases from V and 2 bases from J; bases unmatched to any gene: 7. Germline CDR1 and CDR2: LGHNT and FRNRAP. The length of the CDR3 is 16 residues. CDR3 protein: CASGLSGGRVTYEQYF. The CDR3 bases are TGTGCTAGTGGTTTGAGCGGCGGGAGGGTCACCTACGAGCAGTACTTC.

This clonotype showed up just a few times. The V and J genes are TRBV12-3 or TRBV12-4 and TRBJ1-5; D perhaps matches TRBD1 (6 bases). This CDR3 contains 14 residues. V lost 6 bases and J lost 3, with 12 bases in between. The CDR3 spells CASSPNRVNQPQHF. Here the CDR3 DNA reads TGTGCCAGCAGCCCAAACAGGGTCAATCAGCCCCAGCATTTT.

This clonotype was detected a few times. The rearrangement links TRBV28 to TRBJ2-5; 11 nucleotides align to TRBD2. Unmatched junction bases numbered 9, after V lost 6 bases and J lost 3 bases. CDR1 is MDHEN, CDR2 SYDVKM, per germline. This CDR3 is 16 amino acids long. The CDR3 protein is CASSPGLAEGKETQYF. CDR3 nucleotide sequence: TGTGCCAGCAGCCCGGGACTAGCGGAGGGAAAAGAGACCCAGTACTTC.

This clonotype was seen a few times. The CDR3 sequence: CSVHGGSGYTF. The CDR3 DNA is TGCAGCGTTCATGGGGGGTCCGGCTACACCTTC. V gene TRBV29-1 combines with J gene TRBJ1-2; D is perhaps TRBD1 (5 bases). The CDR3 spans 11 residues. The V end was cut by 5 bases, the J end by 8 bases, with 12 bases between. Germline CDR1 reads SQVTM; CDR2 reads ANQGSEA.